The 9 T cell receptor beta chains below were found in one sample sequenced in a study of persistence of HIV-infected CD4 T cells (TCRdb year 2020). Antigens for these TCRs are unknown. The sample's treatment or condition label is to be understood as: suppressive antiretroviral therapy. A pool of overlapping 15-mer peptides from HIV-1 Gag, at 0.85 to 1 ug per peptide per mL, was used to stimulate the cells. Sorting of responding CD4+ T cells was based on upregulation of both CD40 ligand and CD69. TCRbeta repertoires were sequenced from genomic DNA with the immunoSEQ hsTCRB assay version 4 in survey mode. Held by TCRdb, this immuneACCESS table contains in-frame sequences only and omits some clones. Under half of the omission traces to an unresolved V gene where checked; the cause of the rest is unknown. This sample gives fewer than 35,000 clones in total; around 70% of them show up just once. Approximately 1.5% of the sample lies in the top ten.

The sequenced sample was CD4+ T cells sorted from PBMCs after roughly 18-hour stimulation, obtained from a patient who received antiretroviral therapy. Read against the paper, the sample's cell subset or site label means: CD40L+CD69+ CD4 T cells responding to HIV-1 Gag peptides. The source is an adult man with HIV who was CMV-seropositive.

This clone was observed a single time. CDR3 sequence: CASSSHLNTEAFF. The DNA for the CDR3 is TGTGCCAGCAGTTCCCACCTGAACACTGAAGCTTTCTTT. The gene calls are TRBV28 and TRBJ1-1; D is unclear. The V gene's germline CDR1 is MDHEN and CDR2 SYDVKM. The CDR3 has 13 amino acids. V lost 4 bases and J 0 bases, leaving 6 bases between the germline ends.

CDR3 residues: CASIAGGSTDTQYF. Written as DNA, the CDR3 is TGTGCCAGTATAGCGGGAGGGAGCACAGATACGCAGTATTTT. The genes are TRBV7-9 and TRBJ2-3; 11 positions match TRBD2. The V and J ends lost 9 bases and 0 bases, in that order; junction bases with no gene match: 2. The germline gives CDR1 SEHNR, CDR2 FQNEAQ (reference sequence). CDR3 length: 14 residues.

The chain is built from TRBV19 and TRBJ1-4; weak D call: TRBD1 (5 bases). With 3 bases removed from V and 8 bases from J, the gap between germline ends came to 10 bases. The germline CDR1 and CDR2 sequences are LNHDA and SQIVND (reference sequence). CDR3 length: 13 amino acids. The CDR3 here is CASSMDRGEKLFF. In nucleotides, the CDR3 is TGTGCCAGTAGTATGGACCGGGGCGAAAAACTGTTTTTT.

The V gene is TRBV7-9, the J gene TRBJ2-3, with unresolved D. Germline CDR1 is SEHNR and CDR2 is FQNEAQ (reference sequence). V was pared by 1 base and J by 0 bases, with 8 bases between. This CDR3 comprises 15 residues. The CDR3 sequence is CASSLGARSTDTQYF. DNA of the CDR3: TGTGCCAGCAGCTTAGGAGCAAGAAGCACAGATACGCAGTATTTT.

The V and J genes are TRBV5-1 and TRBJ1-3, with D hard to call. Germline V CDR1 and CDR2: SGHRS, YFSETQ. V lost 2 bases, J lost 4 bases, and 13 bases lay in between. The CDR3 runs to 15 residues. The CDR3 reads CASSLMTAPGNTIYF. As DNA, the CDR3 is TGCGCCAGCAGCTTAATGACGGCCCCAGGAAACACCATATATTTT.

CDR3 sequence (DNA): TGTGCCAGCAGCGTAGAAGGAGTCACCGGGGAGCTGTTTTTT. Amino acid sequence: CASSVEGVTGELFF. J is TRBJ2-2 and V is TRBV9, with D uncertain. There are 14 residues in the CDR3. The V end lost 0 bases, the J end lost 4 bases, and 7 bases lay between the germline ends. Germline loops: CDR1 SGDLS, CDR2 YYNGEE.

In this sample, this clone turned up once. The chain joins TRBV6-5 to TRBJ1-1, with TRBD1 identical over 7 bases. Losses at the gene ends were 6 bases for V and 3 bases for J; bases not matched to a gene: 10. Germline CDR1 MNHEY, CDR2 SVGAGI. The CDR3 consists of 15 residues. CDR3 region: CASRQTRDSYTEAFF. The CDR3 DNA reads as TGTGCCAGCAGACAAACCCGGGACAGCTACACTGAAGCTTTCTTT.

The chain recombines TRBV7-8 with TRBJ2-6; a possible D gene is TRBD2 (5 bases). This CDR3 is 18 amino acids long. The germline V and J ends were trimmed by 5 bases and 0 bases, with 17 bases remaining between them. Looked up from germline, CDR1 is SGHVS and CDR2 is FQNEAQ. CDR3 DNA: TGTGCCAGCAGCCCACCAGAGGGCTGGGGCTCTGGGGCCAACGTCCTGACTTTC. Its translation: CASSPPEGWGSGANVLTF.

This clone appeared a few times. The chain joins TRBV6-1 to TRBJ2-7, with D unclear. The germline V gene has CDR1 MNHNS and CDR2 SASEGT. V lost 1 base to trimming and J lost 7 bases, with 5 bases between them. The CDR3 spans 11 residues. The CDR3 sequence is CASSEGREQYF. CDR3 coding DNA: TGTGCCAGCAGTGAAGGGCGGGAGCAGTACTTC.